This T cell receptor beta chain is drawn from a study of cytomegalovirus exposure and HLA in healthy donors. The study did not record CMV serostatus for this donor. Primers for the PCR totalled 60 Vbeta and 13 Jbeta. Only in-frame clones appear in the TCRdb table, and some are missing; sequencing was by immunoSEQ multiplex PCR. Of some 130,000 clones in the sample, about 66% were seen once. Notes on the study in general: A classifier reportedly called cytomegalovirus status with high sensitivity and specificity. Overall, about 160 TCR beta chains were annotated as cytomegalovirus-associated. TCR beta chain V- and J-gene trimming was linked, in a later analysis, to a missense variant in DCLRE1C.

This clone has only one observation. What it binds is unknown. The sequence was obtained from a human donor in good health. Source material: PBMCs.

The CDR3 sequence: CATGGLTGNGETQYF. CDR3 nucleotides: TGTGCCACGGGCGGACTAACGGGAAACGGTGAGACCCAGTACTTC. J is TRBJ2-5 and V is TRBV10-3; D may be TRBD2 (6 bases). CDR1 and CDR2 from the germline V gene are ENHRY and SYGVKD. V lost 10 bases to trimming and J lost 5 bases, with 23 bases between them. CDR3 length equals 15 residues.